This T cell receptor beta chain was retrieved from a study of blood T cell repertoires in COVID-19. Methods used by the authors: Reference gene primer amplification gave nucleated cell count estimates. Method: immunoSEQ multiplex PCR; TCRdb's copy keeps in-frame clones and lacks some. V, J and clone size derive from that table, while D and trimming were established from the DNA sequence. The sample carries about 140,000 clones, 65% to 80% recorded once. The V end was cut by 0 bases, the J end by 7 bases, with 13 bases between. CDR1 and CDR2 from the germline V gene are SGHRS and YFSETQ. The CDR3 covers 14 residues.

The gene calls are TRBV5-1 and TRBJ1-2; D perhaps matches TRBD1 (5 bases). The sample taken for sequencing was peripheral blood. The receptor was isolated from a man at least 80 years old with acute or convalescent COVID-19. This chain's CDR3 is CASSLEIGAAGYTF. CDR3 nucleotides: TGCGCCAGCAGCTTGGAGATAGGGGCGGCTGGCTACACCTTC.